Included here is one T cell receptor (beta chain) sequence, with context. This sequence may be a read error, since a much larger clone differs from it by one base. This sample is part of a study of T-cell memory formation after mild COVID-19. Germline CDR1 and CDR2: SGHRS and YFSETQ. Trimming shortened V by 1 base and J by 4 bases, and 20 bases separated the two germline ends. This CDR3 is 17 amino acids long. It was 5'RACE with constant-segment primers that produced the TCR alpha and TCR beta cDNA libraries, which carried sample barcodes and UMIs. A single record per CDR3 protein comes from TCRdb applying MiXCR to the 5' RACE reads. The sample consists of hundreds of thousands of distinct CDR3 sequences, around 28% of them appearing once.

The sequence derives from an adult woman who had mild COVID-19 (a few samples of this study predate the infection). Cell type and time point are not known. Sequencing was performed on PBMCs or a T cell subset sorted from them (not recorded which). The rearrangement joins TRBV5-1 to TRBJ2-5; D is unclear. The CDR3 DNA reads TGCGCCAGCAGCTTGTCTACGTTACAACACACTGGAGAGACCCAGTACTTC. Encoded protein: CASSLSTLQHTGETQYF.